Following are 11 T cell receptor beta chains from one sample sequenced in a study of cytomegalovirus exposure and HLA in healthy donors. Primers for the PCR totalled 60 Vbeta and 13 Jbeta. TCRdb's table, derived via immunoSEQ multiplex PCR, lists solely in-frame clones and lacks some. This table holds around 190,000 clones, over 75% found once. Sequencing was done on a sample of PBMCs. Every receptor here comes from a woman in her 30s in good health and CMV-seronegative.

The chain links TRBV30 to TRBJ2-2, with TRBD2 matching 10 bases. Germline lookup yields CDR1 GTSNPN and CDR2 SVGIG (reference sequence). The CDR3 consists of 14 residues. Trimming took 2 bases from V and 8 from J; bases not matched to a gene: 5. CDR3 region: CAWSSGGVGGELFF. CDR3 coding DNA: TGTGCCTGGAGTAGCGGGGGGGTAGGAGGGGAGCTGTTTTTT.

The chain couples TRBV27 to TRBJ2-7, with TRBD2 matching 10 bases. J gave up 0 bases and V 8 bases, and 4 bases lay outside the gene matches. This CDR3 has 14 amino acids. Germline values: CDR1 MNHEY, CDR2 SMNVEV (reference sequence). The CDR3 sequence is CASFGTSDSYEQYF. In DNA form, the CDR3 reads TGTGCCAGCTTCGGGACTAGCGACTCCTACGAGCAGTACTTC.

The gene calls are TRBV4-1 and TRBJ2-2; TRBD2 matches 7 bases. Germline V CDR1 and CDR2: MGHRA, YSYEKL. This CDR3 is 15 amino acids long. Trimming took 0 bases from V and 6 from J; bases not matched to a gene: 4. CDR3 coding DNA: TGCGCCAGCAGCCAAGATGTAGGACTAGCCGGGGAGCTGTTTTTT. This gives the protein CASSQDVGLAGELFF.

DNA of the CDR3: TGTGCCAGCAGTTTTCTAGGGGGTCGTAGCAATGAGCAGTTCTTC. As protein: CASSFLGGRSNEQFF. The chain employs TRBV27 and TRBJ2-1; tentative D call: TRBD1 (6 bases). Germline loops: CDR1 MNHEY, CDR2 SMNVEV (reference sequence). The CDR3 covers 15 residues. Trimming removed 3 bases from V and 6 bases from J, with 15 bases in between.

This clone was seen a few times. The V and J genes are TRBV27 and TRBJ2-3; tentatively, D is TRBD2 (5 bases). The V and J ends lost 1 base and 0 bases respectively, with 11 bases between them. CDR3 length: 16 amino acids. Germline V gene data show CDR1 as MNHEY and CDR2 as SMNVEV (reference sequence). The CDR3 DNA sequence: TGTGCCAGCAGTTTATTGAGGGATCCTAGCACAGATACGCAGTATTTT. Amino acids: CASSLLRDPSTDTQYF.

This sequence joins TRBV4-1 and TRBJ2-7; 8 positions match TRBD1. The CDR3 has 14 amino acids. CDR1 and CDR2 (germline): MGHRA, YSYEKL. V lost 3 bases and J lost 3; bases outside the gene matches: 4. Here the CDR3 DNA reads TGCGCCAGCAGCCACCCAGGGGGCTTCTACGAGCAGTACTTC. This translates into CASSHPGGFYEQYF.

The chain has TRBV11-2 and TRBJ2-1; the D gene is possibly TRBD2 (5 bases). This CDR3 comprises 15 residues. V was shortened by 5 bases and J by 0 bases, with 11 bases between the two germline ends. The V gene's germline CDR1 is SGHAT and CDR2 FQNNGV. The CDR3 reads CASSPSGSSYNEQFF. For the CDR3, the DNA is TGTGCCAGCAGCCCCTCGGGGAGCTCCTACAATGAGCAGTTCTTC.

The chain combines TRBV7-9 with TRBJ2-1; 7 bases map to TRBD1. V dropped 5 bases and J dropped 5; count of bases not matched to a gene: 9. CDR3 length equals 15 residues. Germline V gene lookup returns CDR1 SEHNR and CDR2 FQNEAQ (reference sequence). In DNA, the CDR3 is TGTGCCAGCAGCCAGACCAGGGGGAGCCACAATGAGCAGTTCTTC. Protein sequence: CASSQTRGSHNEQFF. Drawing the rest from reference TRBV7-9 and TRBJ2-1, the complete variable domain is DTGVSQNPRHKITKRGQNVTFRCDPISEHNRLYWYRQTLGQGPEFLTYFQNEAQLEKSRLLSDRFSAERPKGSFSTLEIQRTEQGDSAMYLCASSQTRGSHNEQFFGPGTRLTVL.

The CDR3 nucleotides read TGTGCCAGCAGCTTAGGCGCGAGGTCCGGGGAGCTGTTTTTT. This codes for CASSLGARSGELFF. The rearrangement links TRBV7-2 to TRBJ2-2; unclear D gene. The CDR3 runs to 14 residues. The germline gives CDR1 SGHTA, CDR2 FQGNSA. Trimming took off 1 base at V and 6 bases at J, with 9 bases between the two ends.

CDR3 in amino acids: CASSAVAGGLGEQYF. CDR3 nucleotide sequence: TGTGCCAGCAGTGCCGTAGCGGGAGGCTTGGGCGAGCAGTACTTC. The genes are TRBV27 and TRBJ2-7; TRBD2 agrees at 10 bases. The CDR3 runs 15 residues. The J segment lost 6 bases and the V segment lost 5 bases, leaving 10 bases of the junction unmatched. CDR1 is MNHEY and CDR2 is SMNVEV in the germline V gene (reference sequence).

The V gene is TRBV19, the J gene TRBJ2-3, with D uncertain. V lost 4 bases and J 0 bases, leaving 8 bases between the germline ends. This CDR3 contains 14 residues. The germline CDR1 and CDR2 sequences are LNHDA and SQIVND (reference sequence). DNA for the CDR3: TGTGCCAGTAGTACGGGTTGGAGCACAGATACGCAGTATTTT. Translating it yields CASSTGWSTDTQYF.